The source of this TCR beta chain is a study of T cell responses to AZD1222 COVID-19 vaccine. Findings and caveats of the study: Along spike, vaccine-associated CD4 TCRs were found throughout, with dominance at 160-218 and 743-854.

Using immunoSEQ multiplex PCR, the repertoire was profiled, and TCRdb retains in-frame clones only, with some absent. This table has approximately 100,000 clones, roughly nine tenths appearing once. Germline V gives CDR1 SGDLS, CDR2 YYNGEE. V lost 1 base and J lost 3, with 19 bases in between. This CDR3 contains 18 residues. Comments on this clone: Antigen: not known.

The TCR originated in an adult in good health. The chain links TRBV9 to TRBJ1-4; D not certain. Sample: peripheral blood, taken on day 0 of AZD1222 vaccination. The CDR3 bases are TGTGCCAGCAGCGTACAGGAGGAATTCATGATAGCTAATGAAAAACTGTTTTTT. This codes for CASSVQEEFMIANEKLFF.